This TCR beta chain is from a study of blood T cell repertoires in COVID-19. Study in general: Some COVID-19 samples were acute and others convalescent; all came from the United States, Italy and Spain. In each case, the material was cDNA or gDNA derived from T cells, B-cell-depleted T cells, or PBMCs.

Per the original data handling: Amplification of reference gene primers was used by the study to estimate nucleated cell counts. The repertoire was sequenced with immunoSEQ multiplex PCR; TCRdb's copy has only in-frame clones and lacks some. V, J and clone size were drawn from that table, and D and trimming were deduced from the DNA. The sample gives roughly 97,000 clones, more than 70% of which show up once; 20% is in the top ten. In its sample, this clone was seen once. The sequence came from a human donor in a cohort sampled during active COVID-19. Material: peripheral blood.

CDR3: CASSIGLAAQETQYF. The CDR3 nucleotides read TGTGCCAGCAGCATAGGACTAGCGGCCCAAGAGACCCAGTACTTC. The rearrangement joins TRBV5-6 to TRBJ2-5; 10 positions match TRBD2. In germline, CDR1 is SGHDT, CDR2 YYEEEE. V shed 4 bases, J shed 1 base, and the junction held 4 bases outside the gene matches. The CDR3 has 15 amino acids.